The clone carrying this TCR beta chain was found many times. CDR1 is SGHTA and CDR2 is FQGNSA in the germline V gene. This CDR3 has 18 residues. Trimming removed 4 bases from V and 7 bases from J; junction bases left unmatched: 14. The sample belongs to a study of patients and donors after allogeneic stem cell transplantation. TCRdb used MiXCR to reprocess the RT-PCR reads, holding one entry per CDR3 protein. The sample contains 9,000 to 10,000 distinct CDR3 sequences, roughly 5.9% of which appear only once. The source is a human donor who was either an allogeneic HSCT recipient or a stem cell or donor lymphocyte infusion donor (not recorded which). It is not recorded whose cells these are; they may come from a transplant donor. Sequencing was done on a sample of blood, either unsorted or a sorted T cell fraction (not recorded which). The chain is built from TRBV7-2 and TRBJ2-1; 12 nucleotides line up with TRBD2. The CDR3 reads CASSSYFLTSGRGNEQFF. CDR3 DNA sequence: TGTGCCAGCAGCTCCTACTTTCTGACTAGCGGGAGAGGGAATGAGCAGTTCTTC. Filled out from reference TRBV7-2 and TRBJ2-1, the complete variable domain reads GAGVSQSPSNKVTEKGKDVELRCDPISGHTALYWYRQSLGQGLEFLIYFQGNSAPDKSGLPSDRFSAERTGGSVSTLTIQRTQQEDSAVYLCASSSYFLTSGRGNEQFFGPGTRLTVL.